The present entry profiles one TCR beta chain with its context. Random-hexamer reverse transcription was applied to roughly 0.5 to 1 ug RNA. Amplification of TCR beta CDR3 was carried out by immunoSEQ multiplex PCR, which covered 54 Vbeta and 13 Jbeta segments. TCRdb re-called the immunoSEQ multiplex PCR reads with MiXCR, one entry per CDR3 protein. Of 120,000 or so distinct CDR3 sequences listed, about 93% are singletons. These data are taken from a study of CD8 T cells in Susac syndrome. Trimming took off 3 bases at V and 5 bases at J, with 11 bases between the two ends. The CDR3 has 13 amino acids.

The TCR sequence derives from a human donor with Susac syndrome. The chain has TRBV12-3 or TRBV12-4 and TRBJ2-7; maybe TRBD2 (5 bases). The specimen sequenced was CD8+ T cells from PBMCs. CDR3 sequence reads: CASSLSGSHEQYF. The CDR3 DNA is TGTGCCAGCAGTTTGTCGGGGTCCCACGAGCAGTACTTC.